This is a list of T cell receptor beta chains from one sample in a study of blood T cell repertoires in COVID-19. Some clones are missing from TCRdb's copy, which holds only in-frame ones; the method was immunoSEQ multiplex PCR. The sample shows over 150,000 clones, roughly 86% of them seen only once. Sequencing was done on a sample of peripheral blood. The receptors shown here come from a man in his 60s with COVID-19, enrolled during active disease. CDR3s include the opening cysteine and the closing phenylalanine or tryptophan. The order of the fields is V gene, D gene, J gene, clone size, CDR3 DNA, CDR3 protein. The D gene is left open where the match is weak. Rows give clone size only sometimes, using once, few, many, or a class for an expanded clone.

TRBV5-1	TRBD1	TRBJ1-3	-	TGCGCCAGCAGCTTGGAGGGGGCGAGTGGAAACACCATATATTTT	CASSLEGASGNTIYF
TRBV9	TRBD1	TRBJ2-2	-	TGTGCCAGCAGCCCGATTGGGACAGGGGTCCCCGGGGAGCTGTTTTTT	CASSPIGTGVPGELFF
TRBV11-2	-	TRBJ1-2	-	TGTGCCAGCAGCTTAGTGACATATGGCTACACCTTC	CASSLVTYGYTF
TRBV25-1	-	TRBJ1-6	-	TGTGCCAGCAGAGTACAGGCTTCGAATTCACCCCTCCACTTT	CASRVQASNSPLHF
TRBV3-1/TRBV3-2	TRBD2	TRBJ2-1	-	TGTGCCAGCAGCCGGGGACTAGCGGGGGACAATGAGCAGTTCTTC	CASSRGLAGDNEQFF
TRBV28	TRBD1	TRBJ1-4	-	TGTGCCACCACCGGACAGGGGACTAATGAAAAACTGTTTTTT	CATTGQGTNEKLFF
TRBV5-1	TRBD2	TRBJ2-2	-	TGCGCCAGCAGCTTGGCTCTAGCGGGGGGATATAGCACCGGGGAGCTGTTTTTT	CASSLALAGGYSTGELFF
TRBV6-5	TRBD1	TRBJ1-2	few	TGTGCCAGTGACAGGGGTTATGGCTACACCTTC	CASDRGYGYTF
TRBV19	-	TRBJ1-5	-	TGTGCCAGTAGAGGGGAAATGGGCAATCAGCCCCAGCATTTT	CASRGEMGNQPQHF
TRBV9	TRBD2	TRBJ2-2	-	TGTGCCAGCAGCCGGACTAGCGGGGGGGTGAACACCGGGGAGCTGTTTTTT	CASSRTSGGVNTGELFF
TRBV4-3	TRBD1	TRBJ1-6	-	TGCGCCAGCAGCCAGGGCACAGGGGGCTATAATTCACCCCTCCACTTT	CASSQGTGGYNSPLHF
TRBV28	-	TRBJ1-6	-	TGTGCCAGTACTACCCGACTGGGAGCGGGGGATTCACCCCTCCACTTT	CASTTRLGAGDSPLHF
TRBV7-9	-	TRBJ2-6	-	TGTGCCAGCAGCCCTGTAGCCAGCTCTGGGGCCAACGTCCTGACTTTC	CASSPVASSGANVLTF
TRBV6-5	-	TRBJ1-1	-	TGTGCCTCCAAGGGATCCGGGGTAATGAACACTGAAGCTTTCTTT	CASKGSGVMNTEAFF
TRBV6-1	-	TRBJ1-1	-	TGTGCCAGCAGGGAAGGACAGTCGAACACTGAAGCTTTCTTT	CASREGQSNTEAFF
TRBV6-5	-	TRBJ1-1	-	TGTGCCAGCAGGGGCATGAACACTGAAGCTTTCTTT	CASRGMNTEAFF
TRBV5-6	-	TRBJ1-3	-	TGTGCCAGCAGCTACCGGGCCCCCGGAGGAGGAAACACCATATATTTT	CASSYRAPGGGNTIYF
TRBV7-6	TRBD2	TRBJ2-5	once	TGTGCCAGCAGCTTAATGGCGGGGGGGGGCCAAGAGACCCAGTACTTC	CASSLMAGGGQETQYF
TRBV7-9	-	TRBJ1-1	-	TGTGCCAGCAGTCCTGGGGGCAGGGGCACTGAAGCTTTCTTT	CASSPGGRGTEAFF
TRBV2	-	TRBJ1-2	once	TGTGCCAGCAGTGACGGGTACGCTAGCTATGGCTACACCTTC	CASSDGYASYGYTF
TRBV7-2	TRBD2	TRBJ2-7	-	TGTGCCAGCAGCTTAGTATCAGCGGGGGGGCCTTCCGAGCAGTACTTC	CASSLVSAGGPSEQYF